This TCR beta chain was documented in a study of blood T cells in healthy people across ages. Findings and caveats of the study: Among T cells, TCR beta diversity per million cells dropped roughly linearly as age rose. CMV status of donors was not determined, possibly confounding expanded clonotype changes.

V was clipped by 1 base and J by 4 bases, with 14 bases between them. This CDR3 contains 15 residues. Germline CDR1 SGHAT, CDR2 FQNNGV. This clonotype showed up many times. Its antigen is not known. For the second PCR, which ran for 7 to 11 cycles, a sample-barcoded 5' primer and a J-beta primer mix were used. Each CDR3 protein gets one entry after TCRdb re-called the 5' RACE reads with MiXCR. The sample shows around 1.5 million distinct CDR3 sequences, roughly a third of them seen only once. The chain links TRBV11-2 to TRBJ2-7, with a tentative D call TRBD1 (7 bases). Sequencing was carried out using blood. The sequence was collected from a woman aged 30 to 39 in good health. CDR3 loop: CASSLVLQGGYEQYF. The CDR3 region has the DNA TGTGCCAGCAGCTTAGTACTCCAGGGGGGATACGAGCAGTACTTC. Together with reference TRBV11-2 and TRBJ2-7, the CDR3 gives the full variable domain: EAGVAQSPRYKIIEKRQSVAFWCNPISGHATLYWYQQILGQGPKLLIQFQNNGVVDDSQLPKDRFSAERLKGVDSTLKIQPAKLEDSAVYLCASSLVLQGGYEQYFGPGTRLTVT.